This TCR beta chain emerged from a study of T cell repertoires in cytomegalovirus infection. TCRdb processed the reads anew with MiXCR; each CDR3 protein has one entry. Seen here are nearly 650,000 distinct CDR3 sequences, around 24% observed once, and the top ten hold 7.5% to 9%. This clonotype has more than one count but fewer than ten. The target antigen is unknown. Study-wide results and limits: Accumulated public TCR beta family frequency recognized individuals carrying CMV together with the relevant HLA. HLA-C-restricted CMV-specific TCR beta clonotypes prevailed in the ex vivo response.

Between the trimmed V and J ends, which lost 2 bases and 2 bases, there was a span of 10 bases. In germline, CDR1 is MDHEN, CDR2 SYDVKM. The CDR3 is made up of 15 amino acids. The source is a human donor in good health (CMV status not recorded). Some clones in this sample may be carry-over from other donors' samples. Material for sequencing was CD8+ T cells from PBMCs. V and J are TRBV28 and TRBJ2-1, with D unresolved. CDR3 amino acids: CASSLRPTAYNEQFF. CDR3 bases: TGTGCCAGCAGTTTACGACCGACCGCCTACAATGAGCAGTTCTTC.